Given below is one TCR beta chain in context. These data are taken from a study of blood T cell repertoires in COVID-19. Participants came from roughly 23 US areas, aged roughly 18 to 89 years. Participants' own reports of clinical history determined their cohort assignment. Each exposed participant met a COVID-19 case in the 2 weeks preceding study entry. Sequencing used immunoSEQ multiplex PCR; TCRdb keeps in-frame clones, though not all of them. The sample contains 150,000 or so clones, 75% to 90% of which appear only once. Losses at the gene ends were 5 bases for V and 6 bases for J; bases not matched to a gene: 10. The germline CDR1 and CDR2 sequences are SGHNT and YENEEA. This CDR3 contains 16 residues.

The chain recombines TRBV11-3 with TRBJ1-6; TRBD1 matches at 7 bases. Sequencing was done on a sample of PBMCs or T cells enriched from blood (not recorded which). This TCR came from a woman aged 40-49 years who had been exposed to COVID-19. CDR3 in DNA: TGTGCCAGCAGCCCGACAGGGATAAAGGGTAATTCACCCCTCCACTTT. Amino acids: CASSPTGIKGNSPLHF.